Given below is one T cell receptor beta chain in context. Its target antigen remains unknown. No base-level quality is on record; no much larger clone is a single base apart. CD8 naive samples were CD45RO-negative cells positively selected for CCR7, giving a CD45RA+CCR7+ population that excluded TemRA cells. The donors were healthy, HIV-negative adults with no recently reported acute infections or vaccinations. Every donor was a Caucasian adult living in Nashville, Tennessee, USA. Blood was obtained by leukapheresis, after which PBMCs were separated by Ficoll-Histopaque density gradient centrifugation and cryopreserved in liquid nitrogen vapor phase. Analytical flow cytometry was used to check the purity and quantity of every magnetically sorted T cell population. Each sorted fraction had its genomic DNA isolated and then quantified by UV absorbance on a Nanodrop 2000c. The data belong to a study of shared clonotypes between healthy human individuals (dated by TCRdb to the early 2020s). A note on the overall study: Three men and a couple of women, aged 18 to 49 years, made up the cohort. For each donor, CD4 naive and CD4 memory were each given three plates, CD8 naive was given two plates, and CD8 memory was given one plate. The study deeply sequenced blood TCR repertoires of five healthy adults to estimate repertoire size and the extent of clonotype sharing between individuals. To increase sequencing depth and limit assay-specific biases, TCR repertoire library preparation and sequencing were carried out by different laboratories using diverse techniques. Leukapheresis yielded between about 0.85 and 10 billion PBMCs per donor.

Findings and caveats that apply to the study as a whole: Sampling was limited to blood, and TCR repertoires in tissue likely differ from TCR repertoires in blood. Sharing across several donors was observed for around 5% of naive CD4, under 4% of naive CD8, over 2% of memory CD4, and approximately 0.41% of memory CD8 clonotypes. Compared with non-shared clonotypes, the clonotypes found in all four sorted-subset donors had higher generation probabilities. Estimated clonotype richness was generally larger for naive than for memory subsets. Even with the large sequencing depth, rarefaction of the sorted-subset datasets indicated that sequencing was incomplete. Because the study included only a small number of donors, the genetic and exposure-history diversity represented was limited. Pairwise subsampling led to the expectation that sequencing depth would affect the degree of clonotype sharing among donors.

TCR CDR3 regions were amplified from genomic DNA by multiplex PCR using the deep immunoSEQ assay. Genomic DNA extracted from each cell subset was distributed evenly over all wells of several immunoSEQ 96-well plates, and each plate served as one replicate. For sorted subsets, 150 to 250 ng genomic DNA, equal to some 28,000 T cell genomes, was loaded into each replicate PCR. Purified libraries were measured with a Qubit 3.0 fluorometer, size-checked on a Bioanalyzer 2100, and measured again with the KAPA Library Quantification kit. Every immunoSEQ 96-well plate was sequenced on a separate single-read 150-cycle Illumina NextSeq 550 flow cell. In the source study's methods: The immunoSEQ output contained only junctional sequences without quality scores, so filtering could not match that applied to full-length reads. To assign V/J genes and CDR3, sequences were annotated using PyIR, a Python wrapper for IgBLAST v1.9, with IMGT germline references. Reads were filtered out if the reads had weak V/J assignments (E-value above 1e-6), no CDR3, stop codons, out-of-frame junctions, or ambiguous translated residues. V3J clonotypes were defined as sequences sharing an identical inferred V gene, J gene, and CDR3 amino acid sequence. The percentage overlap between two repertoires was calculated by dividing the number of shared unique clonotypes by the size of the smaller repertoire. Three approaches were used to assess repertoire richness: RTK rarefaction, the Chao1 estimator, and Recon v2.1 estimates of unobserved clonotypes. Generation probabilities were computed with OLGA for all TCRbeta clonotypes obtained by the gDNA method from several donors. Entries here come from immuneACCESS through TCRdb and include only in-frame sequences with V and J called. Some clones fail to appear in such tables; in the studies checked, an unresolved V gene covers under half of the shortfall, and the cause of the remainder is unknown. That table is the source of V, J and clone size, and D and trimming were worked out from the DNA. The sample includes about 1.9 million clones, with just under 95% observed a single time. More than 1.5% of the sample rests with the top ten.

CDR1 and CDR2 are drawn from the germline V gene: MNHNS, SASEGT. Its CDR3 holds 12 amino acids, cysteine through phenylalanine. This entry keeps only the CDR3 DNA: 36 bases, framed from base 1. For this chain, trimming is 10 bases at the V end and 14 bases at the J end, and the number of junction bases without a gene match is 10. Recombination linked TRBV6-1 to TRBJ2-1, with TRBD2 identical over 11 junction bases. Input material: naive CD8+ T cells from PBMCs. The sample's cell subset or site label, decoded: CD45RA+CCR7+. The TCR sequence derives from a man aged 18-30 years in good health. Some clones in this sample may be carry-over from other donors' samples. The DNA is TGTGCCACCGAAGGACTAGCGGGCGAAAAGTTCTTC. The resulting protein is CATEGLAGEKFF.